This T cell receptor (beta chain) comes out of a study of blood T cells in healthy people across ages. Trimming cost V 4 bases and J 4 bases, with 13 bases left between them. Germline V gene sequence: CDR1 SGHTA, CDR2 FQGNSA. The CDR3 has 14 residues. Next came a second PCR, run for about 7 to 12 cycles, which used a sample-barcoded 5' primer along with a J-beta primer mix. Each cDNA molecule, via a template-switch adaptor with 12 random nucleotides, was tagged. In TCRdb, the 5' RACE reads were re-called with MiXCR into one record per CDR3 protein. The data contain about 1.4 million distinct CDR3 sequences, approximately 63% of them singletons. Regarding the study as a whole: The study found more naive CD4+ cells and higher diversity in long-lived than aged donors.

As for this clonotype: Its antigen remains unidentified.

This sequence was found in a man between 18 and 29 years old in good health. The chain joins TRBV7-2 to TRBJ1-2, with unresolved D. Material for sequencing was blood. CDR3 amino acids: CASSSLRESYGYTF. The CDR3 DNA sequence: TGTGCCAGCAGCTCACTAAGGGAATCCTATGGCTACACCTTC.